The T cell receptor (beta chain) described here comes from a study of response to subunit inactivated influenza vaccine. Germline CDR1 reads MNHNS; CDR2 reads SASEGT. This CDR3 is built from 15 residues. Deletions cut 4 bases from V and 5 bases from J, with 17 bases between. From the RT-PCR reads, TCRdb called clonotypes with MiXCR, one entry per CDR3 protein. This sample yields about 190,000 distinct CDR3 sequences, of which over 13% are seen a single time; approximately 27% belongs to the top ten. This clonotype was recorded a few times. Sequences were derived from CD8+ T cells sorted from PBMCs, sampled 4 to 6 days after vaccination. This clonotype was obtained from a man in his fifties who received an inactivated influenza vaccine. The V call is TRBV6-1, the J call TRBJ2-5, with D perhaps given as TRBD1 or TRBD2 (5 bases each). CDR3 loop: CASSASPWGLETQYF. The CDR3 nucleotides read TGTGCCAGCAGTGCCAGTCCATGGGGGTTGGAGACCCAGTACTTC.